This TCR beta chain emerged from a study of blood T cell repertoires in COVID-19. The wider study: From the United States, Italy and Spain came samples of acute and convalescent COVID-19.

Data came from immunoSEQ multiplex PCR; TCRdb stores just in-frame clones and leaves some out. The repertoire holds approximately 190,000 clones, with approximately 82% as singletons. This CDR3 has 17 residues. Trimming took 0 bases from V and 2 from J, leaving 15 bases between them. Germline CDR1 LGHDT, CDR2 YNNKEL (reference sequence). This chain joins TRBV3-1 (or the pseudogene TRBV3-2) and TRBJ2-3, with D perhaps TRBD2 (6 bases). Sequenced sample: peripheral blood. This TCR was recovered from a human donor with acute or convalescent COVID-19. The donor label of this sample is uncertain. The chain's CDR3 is CASSQDGGSGHTDTQYF. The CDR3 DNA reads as TGTGCCAGCAGCCAAGATGGCGGTAGCGGACACACAGATACGCAGTATTTT.